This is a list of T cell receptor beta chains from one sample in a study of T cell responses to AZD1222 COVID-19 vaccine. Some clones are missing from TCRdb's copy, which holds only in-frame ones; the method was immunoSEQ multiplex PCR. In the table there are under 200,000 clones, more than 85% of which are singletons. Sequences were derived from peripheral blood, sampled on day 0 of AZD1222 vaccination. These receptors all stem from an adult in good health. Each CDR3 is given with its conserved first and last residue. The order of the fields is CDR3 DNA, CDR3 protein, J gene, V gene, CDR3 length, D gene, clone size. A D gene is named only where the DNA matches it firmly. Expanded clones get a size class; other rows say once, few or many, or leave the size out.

DNA: TGCGCCAGCGGGGACGGCGCGAACACCGGGGAGCTGTTTTTT
CDR3: CASGDGANTGELFF
J: TRBJ2-2
V: TRBV10-1
length: 14
D: .
size: .

DNA: TGTGCCAGTAGTTTCAGTCCGGGCCAGCCCCAGCATTTT
CDR3: CASSFSPGQPQHF
J: TRBJ1-5
V: TRBV19
length: 13
D: .
size: .

DNA: TGTGCCAGTAGTATTGGGGGACACCGGATGAACACTGAAGCTTTCTTT
CDR3: CASSIGGHRMNTEAFF
J: TRBJ1-1
V: TRBV19
length: 16
D: .
size: .

DNA: TGTGCCAGCAGGGGGGAGGACCCCTACGAGCAGTACTTC
CDR3: CASRGEDPYEQYF
J: TRBJ2-7
V: TRBV5-4
length: 13
D: .
size: .

DNA: TGTGCCTGGAGTTCAATCGACCGTACCTACGAGCAGTACTTC
CDR3: CAWSSIDRTYEQYF
J: TRBJ2-7
V: TRBV30
length: 14
D: .
size: .

DNA: TGCGCCAGCAGCTTGTCCCCCACCCTTGGCTACGAGCAGTACTTC
CDR3: CASSLSPTLGYEQYF
J: TRBJ2-7
V: TRBV5-1
length: 15
D: .
size: .

DNA: TGTGCCAGTTCAACGACAACAGGGTTGACTGGCTACACCTTC
CDR3: CASSTTTGLTGYTF
J: TRBJ1-2
V: TRBV27
length: 14
D: .
size: many

DNA: TGTGCCAGCGCAAGGGGACAAGAGACCCAGTACTTC
CDR3: CASARGQETQYF
J: TRBJ2-5
V: TRBV6-5
length: 12
D: .
size: once

DNA: TGTGCCAGCAGCTTAGCCAGGGGGCGGCGCAGAGACTCGTACGAGCAGTACTTC
CDR3: CASSLARGRRRDSYEQYF
J: TRBJ2-7
V: TRBV7-2
length: 18
D: TRBD1
size: .

DNA: TGTGCCAGCAGCTTAGGTGCACACATGACAGGGGCCCCTTTGATTACCTTC
CDR3: CASSLGAHMTGAPLITF
J: TRBJ1-2
V: TRBV11-2
length: 17
D: TRBD1
size: .

DNA: TGTGCCAGCAGCCAAAAAAATCGGGACAGAAGCTATGGCTACACCTTC
CDR3: CASSQKNRDRSYGYTF
J: TRBJ1-2
V: TRBV3-1/TRBV3-2
length: 16
D: TRBD1
size: .

DNA: TGTGCCTGGAGTGGGTGGACAGGGGGCTACGAGCAGTACTTC
CDR3: CAWSGWTGGYEQYF
J: TRBJ2-7
V: TRBV30
length: 14
D: TRBD1
size: .

DNA: TGTGCCAGCAGTGAATCCAGAGGGTTCGGGGGGACCTACGAGCAGTACTTC
CDR3: CASSESRGFGGTYEQYF
J: TRBJ2-7
V: TRBV25-1
length: 17
D: TRBD2
size: .

DNA: TGTGCCAGCAGCACACCTGGACAGGTGTCCTACGAGCAGTACTTC
CDR3: CASSTPGQVSYEQYF
J: TRBJ2-7
V: TRBV16
length: 15
D: TRBD1
size: .

DNA: TGCGCCAGCAGCTTGGGGACTAGCGGAATCTACGAGCAGTACTTC
CDR3: CASSLGTSGIYEQYF
J: TRBJ2-7
V: TRBV5-1
length: 15
D: TRBD2
size: .

DNA: TGTGCCAGCAGCTTCGGGACTAGCGGGACCGCGAACACCGGGGAGCTGTTTTTT
CDR3: CASSFGTSGTANTGELFF
J: TRBJ2-2
V: TRBV7-6
length: 18
D: TRBD2
size: .

DNA: TGTGCCTGGAGACGAGCTACCTACGAGCAGTACTTC
CDR3: CAWRRATYEQYF
J: TRBJ2-7
V: TRBV30
length: 12
D: .
size: .

DNA: TGTGCCAGCAGCAACCAACAGGGTGGTGAGCAGTTCTTC
CDR3: CASSNQQGGEQFF
J: TRBJ2-1
V: TRBV7-2
length: 13
D: .
size: .

DNA: TGCGCCAGCAGCTTTTCTCCGGGACAGACCTACGAGCAGTACTTC
CDR3: CASSFSPGQTYEQYF
J: TRBJ2-7
V: TRBV5-1
length: 15
D: TRBD1
size: once

DNA: TGTGCCAGCAGGCGGACAGGGAGGGCCCCCCAGCATTTT
CDR3: CASRRTGRAPQHF
J: TRBJ1-5
V: TRBV12-3/TRBV12-4
length: 13
D: TRBD1
size: .

DNA: TGTGCCAGCAGTGCGCCATCGAACGGACAGGGGAACACTGAAGCTTTCTTT
CDR3: CASSAPSNGQGNTEAFF
J: TRBJ1-1
V: TRBV6-1
length: 17
D: TRBD1
size: .

DNA: TGTGCCAGTCGATCTCAGCGCAATCAGCCCCAGCATTTT
CDR3: CASRSQRNQPQHF
J: TRBJ1-5
V: TRBV19
length: 13
D: .
size: once

DNA: TGTGCCAGCAGCCAAGAACAGGGGGCATCACCCCTCCACTTT
CDR3: CASSQEQGASPLHF
J: TRBJ1-6
V: TRBV14
length: 14
D: TRBD1
size: .

DNA: TGTGCCAGCAGCTTAGAGACGGGGTTGAACACTGAAGCTTTCTTT
CDR3: CASSLETGLNTEAFF
J: TRBJ1-1
V: TRBV11-3
length: 15
D: .
size: .

DNA: TGTGCCAGCAGTTACTCCGGGCTGGGTAATTCACCCCTCCACTTT
CDR3: CASSYSGLGNSPLHF
J: TRBJ1-6
V: TRBV6-5
length: 15
D: .
size: .

DNA: TGCAGTGCTAGGACGGCCGCGGGCTACACCTTC
CDR3: CSARTAAGYTF
J: TRBJ1-2
V: TRBV20-1
length: 11
D: .
size: .

DNA: TGTGCCAGCAGCCAAGGTAACAGAAACACTGAAGCTTTCTTT
CDR3: CASSQGNRNTEAFF
J: TRBJ1-1
V: TRBV3-1/TRBV3-2
length: 14
D: .
size: once

DNA: TGTGCTAGTGACATAAGACTAGCACGGTCCGATACGCAGTATTTT
CDR3: CASDIRLARSDTQYF
J: TRBJ2-3
V: TRBV12-5
length: 15
D: TRBD2
size: .

DNA: TGTGCCAGCAGTTCGGGAACGCTCTTTTCTGGAAACACCATATATTTT
CDR3: CASSSGTLFSGNTIYF
J: TRBJ1-3
V: TRBV6-5
length: 16
D: .
size: .

DNA: TGTGCCAGCTTTATCCGGGACAGGTGTTACAATGAGCAGTTCTTC
CDR3: CASFIRDRCYNEQFF
J: TRBJ2-1
V: TRBV21-1
length: 15
D: .
size: .

DNA: TGTGCCACCAGCAGAGCAACTAGCGGGAGCACAGATACGCAGTATTTT
CDR3: CATSRATSGSTDTQYF
J: TRBJ2-3
V: TRBV15
length: 16
D: TRBD2
size: .

DNA: TGTGCCAGCAGTTTATCAGGGCCCAGATCGGGTCGGGATGGATACGAGCAGTACTTC
CDR3: CASSLSGPRSGRDGYEQYF
J: TRBJ2-7
V: TRBV28
length: 19
D: .
size: .

DNA: TGTGCCAGCAGTCACCGAGGCGCTAATGAGCAGTTCTTC
CDR3: CASSHRGANEQFF
J: TRBJ2-1
V: TRBV3-1/TRBV3-2
length: 13
D: .
size: .

DNA: TGCGCCAGCAGTGAGTCGACATTCGCGAACACCGGGGAGCTGTTTTTT
CDR3: CASSESTFANTGELFF
J: TRBJ2-2
V: TRBV10-1
length: 16
D: .
size: .

DNA: TGTGCCAGCAGTGGATGGACTAGCGGCACAGATACGCAGTATTTT
CDR3: CASSGWTSGTDTQYF
J: TRBJ2-3
V: TRBV28
length: 15
D: TRBD2
size: .

DNA: TGTGCCAGCTGCACAGGGACCCGCTCTGGAAACACCATATATTTT
CDR3: CASCTGTRSGNTIYF
J: TRBJ1-3
V: TRBV28
length: 15
D: .
size: .

DNA: TGTGCCAGCAGCCAAAAGGGCACCTATAATTCACCCCTCCACTTT
CDR3: CASSQKGTYNSPLHF
J: TRBJ1-6
V: TRBV3-1/TRBV3-2
length: 15
D: .
size: .

DNA: TGTGCCAGCAGCGACGGCTCTGGGGCCAACGTCCTGACTTTC
CDR3: CASSDGSGANVLTF
J: TRBJ2-6
V: TRBV9
length: 14
D: .
size: .

DNA: TGTGCCTGGAGTGCTGGACTAGCCAAAAACATTCAGTACTTC
CDR3: CAWSAGLAKNIQYF
J: TRBJ2-4
V: TRBV30
length: 14
D: .
size: .

DNA: TGTGCCAGCAGTTATATGAGCATACTAGGTCTAGAACACAATGAGCAGTTCTTC
CDR3: CASSYMSILGLEHNEQFF
J: TRBJ2-1
V: TRBV6-2/TRBV6-3
length: 18
D: .
size: few

DNA: TGTGCCAGCAGCCAAGACGGATGGACTAGCGGTAACAATGAGCAGTTCTTC
CDR3: CASSQDGWTSGNNEQFF
J: TRBJ2-1
V: TRBV3-1/TRBV3-2
length: 17
D: TRBD2
size: .

DNA: TGTGCCAGCAGCTTAGTAACGGGCCCCACAGATACGCAGTATTTT
CDR3: CASSLVTGPTDTQYF
J: TRBJ2-3
V: TRBV11-2
length: 15
D: .
size: .

DNA: TGTGCCAGCAGCTTAGGTGGGGCAGGTCAGCCCCAGCATTTT
CDR3: CASSLGGAGQPQHF
J: TRBJ1-5
V: TRBV7-9
length: 14
D: .
size: .

DNA: TGCGCCAGCAGCCATAGGACAGGGGGCTCCTACGAGCAGTACTTC
CDR3: CASSHRTGGSYEQYF
J: TRBJ2-7
V: TRBV4-3
length: 15
D: TRBD1
size: few

DNA: TGTGCCAGCACCACCACGGACAGCTATGGCTACACCTTC
CDR3: CASTTTDSYGYTF
J: TRBJ1-2
V: TRBV28
length: 13
D: .
size: .

DNA: TGTGCCATCAGTGAGTCGGCTGTCGGAAACACCATATATTTT
CDR3: CAISESAVGNTIYF
J: TRBJ1-3
V: TRBV10-3
length: 14
D: .
size: .

DNA: TGTGCCAGCAGCTCACCTCCGGGCTACATTCAGTACTTC
CDR3: CASSSPPGYIQYF
J: TRBJ2-4
V: TRBV7-2
length: 13
D: .
size: .

DNA: TGTGCCAGCAGCGGCGCGCAGGACAGGGGGGGTAACAATGAGCAGTTCTTC
CDR3: CASSGAQDRGGNNEQFF
J: TRBJ2-1
V: TRBV9
length: 17
D: TRBD1
size: once

DNA: TGTGCCAGCACCTTCGGGACCGGGGAGCTGTTTTTT
CDR3: CASTFGTGELFF
J: TRBJ2-2
V: TRBV11-2
length: 12
D: .
size: once

DNA: TGCAGCGTGAACCGGGACCCCTTCCACCCCCTAGATACGCAGTATTTT
CDR3: CSVNRDPFHPLDTQYF
J: TRBJ2-3
V: TRBV29-1
length: 16
D: .
size: .

DNA: TGTGCCAGCAGCTCCTATCTGGGGTCCAGGGAGCTGTTTTTT
CDR3: CASSSYLGSRELFF
J: TRBJ2-2
V: TRBV7-3
length: 14
D: .
size: .

DNA: TGTGCCAGCAGCTTTTCGACTAGCGGGAGGAGGACAGATACGCAGTATTTT
CDR3: CASSFSTSGRRTDTQYF
J: TRBJ2-3
V: TRBV11-3
length: 17
D: TRBD2
size: .

DNA: TGTGCCAGCAGTAGGACAGGGTTGGAAGGAAACACCATATATTTT
CDR3: CASSRTGLEGNTIYF
J: TRBJ1-3
V: TRBV6-5
length: 15
D: TRBD1
size: few